These 5 T cell receptor beta chains came from one sample sequenced in a study of blood T cell repertoires in COVID-19. This table comes from immunoSEQ multiplex PCR, and its TCRdb copy is limited to in-frame clones, with some not included. Found here are 180,000 or so clones, about four fifths of them singletons; the top ten hold 8.4%. Sequenced: peripheral blood. These receptors came from a woman aged 70-85 years with acute or convalescent COVID-19.

V and J are TRBV7-9 and TRBJ1-3; D is unclear. Germline V lookup: CDR1 SEHNR, CDR2 FQNEAQ (reference sequence). CDR3 size: 14 residues. Trimming pared 0 bases from V and 4 bases from J, leaving 7 bases between. The CDR3 DNA sequence: TGTGCCAGCAGCTTAGCCGTCCCCGGAAACACCATATATTTT. Its translation: CASSLAVPGNTIYF. Using reference TRBV7-9 and TRBJ1-3 for the parts outside the CDR3, the full variable domain is DTGVSQNPRHKITKRGQNVTFRCDPISEHNRLYWYRQTLGQGPEFLTYFQNEAQLEKSRLLSDRFSAERPKGSFSTLEIQRTEQGDSAMYLCASSLAVPGNTIYFGEGSWLTVV.

On this clone: At the DNA level, this CDR3 is encoded by other sequences in the same sample as well. The genes are TRBV18 and TRBJ1-1; D uncertain. Germline lookup yields CDR1 KGHSH and CDR2 LQKENI. V was cut by 2 bases and J by 1 base, with 8 bases left in between. The CDR3 loop spans 14 amino acids. The CDR3 DNA reads as TGTGCCAGCTCACCATCTGGCAGGAACACTGAAGCTTTCTTT. Protein sequence: CASSPSGRNTEAFF.

This clone was seen once. CDR3 in amino acids: CASSPGLAGATSYEQYF. CDR3 in DNA: TGTGCCAGCAGTCCCGGACTAGCGGGGGCTACCTCCTACGAGCAGTACTTC. V usage is TRBV7-9 and J usage is TRBJ2-7; 13 nucleotides line up with TRBD2. Germline V lookup: CDR1 SEHNR, CDR2 FQNEAQ (reference sequence). The junction had 8 bases not matched to a gene; V was cut back by 6 bases and J by 0 bases. There are 17 residues in the CDR3.

The CDR3 nucleotides are TGTGCCAGCAGCACCCAGACAGGGTTGGGCGAGCAGTACTTC. It encodes CASSTQTGLGEQYF. V and J are TRBV7-2 and TRBJ2-7; 7 positions match TRBD1. CDR3 length: 14 amino acids. The germline gives CDR1 SGHTA, CDR2 FQGNSA. Losses at the gene ends were 5 bases for V and 6 bases for J; bases not matched to a gene: 10.

This clone occurred a few times. The chain carries TRBV5-4 and TRBJ2-1; D unresolved. The CDR3 contains 12 residues. CDR1 and CDR2 (germline): SGHNT, YYREEE (reference sequence). Deletions cut 2 bases from V and 2 bases from J, with 2 bases between. CDR3 loop: CASSFTYNEQFF. The CDR3 bases are TGTGCCAGCAGCTTTACCTACAATGAGCAGTTCTTC.